The TCR beta chain under discussion was sequenced for a study of cytomegalovirus exposure and HLA in healthy donors. General study points: Differences between HLA loci emerged in a later analysis of TCR association rates, with DRB1 most and HLA-C fewest. In vitro work confirmed that three CMV-associated chains recognize CMV antigens. While the bulk of TCR sequences proved rare, some public TCRs turned up in many donors.

Details on this clone: The antigen is not known.

The junction had 7 bases not matched to a gene; V was cut back by 5 bases and J by 0 bases. The CDR3 consists of 18 residues. The germline V gene has CDR1 SGHTA and CDR2 FQGTGA. In the PCR, 60 Vbeta and 13 Jbeta primers were used. Repertoires were generated with immunoSEQ multiplex PCR, while TCRdb's copy carries only in-frame clones and drops some. The sample includes approximately 190,000 clones, approximately 88% of them seen just once. The specimen sequenced was PBMCs. The receptor was isolated from a woman aged 50 to 60 in good health and CMV-seropositive. V and J are TRBV7-3 and TRBJ2-3, with 14 bases identical to TRBD2. CDR3 in amino acids: CASSRGTSGGGSTDTQYF. The CDR3, as DNA: TGTGCCAGCAGCCGGGGGACTAGCGGGGGAGGGAGCACAGATACGCAGTATTTT.